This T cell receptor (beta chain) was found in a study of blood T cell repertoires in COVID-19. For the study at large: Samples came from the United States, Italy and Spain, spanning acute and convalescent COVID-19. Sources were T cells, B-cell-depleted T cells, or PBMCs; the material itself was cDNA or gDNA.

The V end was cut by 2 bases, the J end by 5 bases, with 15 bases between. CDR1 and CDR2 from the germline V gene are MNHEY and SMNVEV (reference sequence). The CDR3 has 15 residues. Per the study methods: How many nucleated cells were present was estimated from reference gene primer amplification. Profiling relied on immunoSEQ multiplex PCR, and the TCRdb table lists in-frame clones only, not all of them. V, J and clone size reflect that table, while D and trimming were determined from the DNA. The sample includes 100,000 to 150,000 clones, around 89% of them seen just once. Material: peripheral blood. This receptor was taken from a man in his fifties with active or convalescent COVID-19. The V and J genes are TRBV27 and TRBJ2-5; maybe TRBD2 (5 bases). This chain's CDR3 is CASSLALGGAETQYF. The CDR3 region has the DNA TGTGCCAGCAGTTTAGCCTTAGGAGGCGCGGAGACCCAGTACTTC.